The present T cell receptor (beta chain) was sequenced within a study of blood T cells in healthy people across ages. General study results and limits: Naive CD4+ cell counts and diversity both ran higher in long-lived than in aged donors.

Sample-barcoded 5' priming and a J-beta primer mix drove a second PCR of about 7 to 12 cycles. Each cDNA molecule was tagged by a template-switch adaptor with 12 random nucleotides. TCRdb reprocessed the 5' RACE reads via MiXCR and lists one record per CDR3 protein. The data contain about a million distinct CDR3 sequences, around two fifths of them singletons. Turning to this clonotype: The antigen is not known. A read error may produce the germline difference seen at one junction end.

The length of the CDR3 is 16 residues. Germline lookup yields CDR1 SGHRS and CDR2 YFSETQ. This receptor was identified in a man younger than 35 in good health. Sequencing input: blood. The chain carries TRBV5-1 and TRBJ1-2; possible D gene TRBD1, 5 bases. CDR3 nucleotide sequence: TGCGCCAGTAAAGAGACAGAAAGCACCACTAACTATGGCTACGCCTTC. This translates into CASKETESTTNYGYAF.